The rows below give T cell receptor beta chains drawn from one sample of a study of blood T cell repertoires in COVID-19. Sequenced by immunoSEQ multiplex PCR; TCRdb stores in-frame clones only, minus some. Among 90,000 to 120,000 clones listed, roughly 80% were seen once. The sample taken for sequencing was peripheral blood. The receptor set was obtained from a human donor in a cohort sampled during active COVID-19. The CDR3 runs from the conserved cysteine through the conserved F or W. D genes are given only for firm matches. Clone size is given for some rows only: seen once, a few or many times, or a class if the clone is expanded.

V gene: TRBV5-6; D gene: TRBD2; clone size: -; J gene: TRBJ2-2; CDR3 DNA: TGTGCCAGCAGCTTGGCGTCTAGCGGTTACACCGGGGAGCTGTTTTTT; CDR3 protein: CASSLASSGYTGELFF
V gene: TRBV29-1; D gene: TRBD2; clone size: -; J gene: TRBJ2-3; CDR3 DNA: TGCAGCGTTGCGGATTCAAGGAGGGGTGGAGTAGCGGGAGGAGAGGCAGATACGCAGTATTTT; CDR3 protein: CSVADSRRGGVAGGEADTQYF
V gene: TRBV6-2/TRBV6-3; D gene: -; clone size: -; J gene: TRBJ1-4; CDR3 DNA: TGTGCCAGCAGCCACGGGGATGAAAAACTGTTTTTT; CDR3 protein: CASSHGDEKLFF
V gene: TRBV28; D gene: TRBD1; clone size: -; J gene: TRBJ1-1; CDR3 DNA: TGTGCCAGCAGTTTACCCGGGACAGGGGGCTCCCTGAGCACTGAAGCTTTCTTT; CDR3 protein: CASSLPGTGGSLSTEAFF
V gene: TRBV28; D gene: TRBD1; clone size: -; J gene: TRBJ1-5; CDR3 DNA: TGTGCCAGCAGGAGGACAGGTAATCAGCCCCAGCATTTT; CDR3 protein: CASRRTGNQPQHF
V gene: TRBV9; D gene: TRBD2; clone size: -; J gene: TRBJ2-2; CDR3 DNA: TGTGCCAGCAGGAAGACTAGCGGGAACACCGGGGAGCTGTTTTTT; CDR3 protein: CASRKTSGNTGELFF
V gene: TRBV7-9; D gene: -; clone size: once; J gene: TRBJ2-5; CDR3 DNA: TGTGCCAGCAGCTTAACCAACGCGGAGACCCAGTACTTC; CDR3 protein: CASSLTNAETQYF
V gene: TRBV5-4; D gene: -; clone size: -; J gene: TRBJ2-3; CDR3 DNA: TGTGCCAGCAGCTTGAAGACTTCTGAGGGAGATACGCAGTATTTT; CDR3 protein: CASSLKTSEGDTQYF
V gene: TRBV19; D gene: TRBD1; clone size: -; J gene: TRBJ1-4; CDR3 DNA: TGTGCCAGTAGTAGCGGGACAGGGGCTGGAAAACTGTTTTTT; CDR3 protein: CASSSGTGAGKLFF
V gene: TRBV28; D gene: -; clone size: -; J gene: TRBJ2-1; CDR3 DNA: TGTGCCACCTTTGAGGGTTCCCCCAATGAGCAGTTCTTC; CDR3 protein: CATFEGSPNEQFF
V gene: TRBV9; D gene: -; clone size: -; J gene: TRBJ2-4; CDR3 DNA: TGTGCCAGCACCCCGAGCTTGGAGGACCAAAACATTCAGTACTTC; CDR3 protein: CASTPSLEDQNIQYF
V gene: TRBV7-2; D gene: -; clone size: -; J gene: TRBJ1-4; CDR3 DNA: TGTGCCAGCAGCGCGACAGGTCTGAGCGGTGAAAAACTGTTTTTT; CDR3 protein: CASSATGLSGEKLFF
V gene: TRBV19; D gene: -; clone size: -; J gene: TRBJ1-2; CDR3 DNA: TGTGCCAGTAGTAGCGTGGGGCTGGGTGACTATGGCTACACCTTC; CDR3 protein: CASSSVGLGDYGYTF
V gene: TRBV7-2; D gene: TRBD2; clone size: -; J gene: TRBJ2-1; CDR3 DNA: TGTGCCAGCAGCTTAGGTAGCGGGAGAAGCAATGAGCAGTTCTTC; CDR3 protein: CASSLGSGRSNEQFF
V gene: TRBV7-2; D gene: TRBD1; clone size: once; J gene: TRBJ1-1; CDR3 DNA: TGTGCCAGCAGCACCCAGGGACAGGTGAACACTGAAGCTTTCTTT; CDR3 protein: CASSTQGQVNTEAFF